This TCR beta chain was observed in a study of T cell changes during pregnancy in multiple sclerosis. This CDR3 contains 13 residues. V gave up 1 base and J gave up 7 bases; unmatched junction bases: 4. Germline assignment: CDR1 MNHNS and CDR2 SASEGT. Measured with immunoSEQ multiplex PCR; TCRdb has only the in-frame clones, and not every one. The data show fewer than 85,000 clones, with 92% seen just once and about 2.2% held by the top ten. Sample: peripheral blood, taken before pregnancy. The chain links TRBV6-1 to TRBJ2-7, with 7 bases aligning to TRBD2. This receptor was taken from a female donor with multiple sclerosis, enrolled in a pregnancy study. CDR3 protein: CASSEGGSQEQYF. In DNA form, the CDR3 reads TGTGCCAGCAGTGAAGGCGGGAGTCAAGAGCAGTACTTC.